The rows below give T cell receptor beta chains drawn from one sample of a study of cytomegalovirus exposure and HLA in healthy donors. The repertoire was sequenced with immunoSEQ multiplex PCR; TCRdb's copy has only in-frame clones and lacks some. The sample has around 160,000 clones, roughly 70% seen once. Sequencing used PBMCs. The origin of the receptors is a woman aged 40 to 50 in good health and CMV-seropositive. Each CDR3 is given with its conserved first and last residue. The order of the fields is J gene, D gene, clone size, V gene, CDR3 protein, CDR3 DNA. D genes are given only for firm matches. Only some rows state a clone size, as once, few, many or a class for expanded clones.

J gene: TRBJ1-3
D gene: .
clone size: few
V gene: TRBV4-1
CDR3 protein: CASSQGGYRGTFLSGNTIYF
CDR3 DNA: TGCGCCAGCAGCCAAGGGGGCTATAGAGGGACATTCCTCTCTGGAAACACCATATATTTT

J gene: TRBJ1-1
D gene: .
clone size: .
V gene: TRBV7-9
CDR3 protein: CASSLVHLVMNTEAFF
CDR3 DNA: TGTGCCAGCAGCTTAGTACATTTGGTCATGAACACTGAAGCTTTCTTT

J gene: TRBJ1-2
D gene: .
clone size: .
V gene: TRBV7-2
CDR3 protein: CASSLDGGTWGYGYTF
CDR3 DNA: TGTGCCAGCAGCTTAGACGGAGGGACCTGGGGCTATGGCTACACCTTC

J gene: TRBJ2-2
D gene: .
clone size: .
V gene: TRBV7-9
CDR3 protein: CASSLGQNTGELFF
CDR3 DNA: TGTGCCAGCAGCTTAGGTCAGAACACCGGGGAGCTGTTTTTT

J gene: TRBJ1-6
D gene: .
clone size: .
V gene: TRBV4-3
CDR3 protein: CASSQVVYGNSPLHF
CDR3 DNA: TGCGCCAGCAGCCAAGTGGTTTACGGTAATTCACCCCTCCACTTT

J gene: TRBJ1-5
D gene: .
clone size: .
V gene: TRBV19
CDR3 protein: CASSLVSGDLTFIPQHF
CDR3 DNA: TGTGCCAGTAGCCTGGTCTCGGGGGACCTAACTTTTATACCCCAGCATTTT

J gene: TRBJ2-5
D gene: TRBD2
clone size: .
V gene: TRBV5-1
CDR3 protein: CASRLAHQETQYF
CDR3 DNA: TGCGCCAGCCGACTAGCTCACCAAGAGACCCAGTACTTC

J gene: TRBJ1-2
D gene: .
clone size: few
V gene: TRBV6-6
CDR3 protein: CASSYSGQGALGYTF
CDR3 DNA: .

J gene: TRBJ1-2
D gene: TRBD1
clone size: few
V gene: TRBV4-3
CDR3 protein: CASSQDWTGSYGYTF
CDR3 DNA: TGCGCCAGCAGCCAAGATTGGACAGGGAGCTATGGCTACACCTTC

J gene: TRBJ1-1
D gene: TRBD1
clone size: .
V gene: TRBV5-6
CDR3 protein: CASSETGVENTEAFF
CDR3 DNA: TGTGCCAGCAGCGAAACAGGGGTTGAGAACACTGAAGCTTTCTTT

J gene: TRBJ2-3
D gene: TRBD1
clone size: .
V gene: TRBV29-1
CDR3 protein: CSVLGQGADTQYF
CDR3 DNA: TGCAGCGTCCTGGGACAGGGTGCAGATACGCAGTATTTT